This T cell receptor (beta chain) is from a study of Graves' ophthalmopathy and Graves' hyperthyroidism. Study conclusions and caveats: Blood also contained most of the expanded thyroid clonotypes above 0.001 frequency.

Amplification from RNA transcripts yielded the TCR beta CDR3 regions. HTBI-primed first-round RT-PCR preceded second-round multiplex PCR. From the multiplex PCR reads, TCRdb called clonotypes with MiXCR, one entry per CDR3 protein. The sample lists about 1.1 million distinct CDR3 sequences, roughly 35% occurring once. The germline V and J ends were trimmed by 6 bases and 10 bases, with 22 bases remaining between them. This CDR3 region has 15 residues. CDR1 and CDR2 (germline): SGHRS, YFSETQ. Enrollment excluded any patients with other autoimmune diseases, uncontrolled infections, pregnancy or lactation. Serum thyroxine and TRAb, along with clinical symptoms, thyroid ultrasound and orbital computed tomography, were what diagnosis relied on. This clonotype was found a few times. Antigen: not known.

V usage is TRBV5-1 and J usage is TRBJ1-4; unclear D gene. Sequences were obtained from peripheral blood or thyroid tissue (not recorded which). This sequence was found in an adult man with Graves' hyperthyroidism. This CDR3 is CASNTVDGPIGKLFF. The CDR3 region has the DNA TGCGCCAGCAATACTGTGGACGGACCCATCGGAAAACTGTTTTTT.